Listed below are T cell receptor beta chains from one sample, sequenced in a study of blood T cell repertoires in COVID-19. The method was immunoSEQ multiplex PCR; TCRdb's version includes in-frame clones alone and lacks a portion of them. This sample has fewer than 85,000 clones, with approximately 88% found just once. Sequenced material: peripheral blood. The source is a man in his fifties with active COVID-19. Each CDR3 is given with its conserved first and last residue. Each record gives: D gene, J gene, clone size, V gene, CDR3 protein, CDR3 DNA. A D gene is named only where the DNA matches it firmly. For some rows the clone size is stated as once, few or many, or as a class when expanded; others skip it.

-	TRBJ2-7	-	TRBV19	CASSQSYTYEQYF	TGTGCCAGTAGTCAATCCTATACCTACGAGCAGTACTTC
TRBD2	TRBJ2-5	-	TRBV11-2	CASSLGASGEETQYF	TGTGCCAGCAGCTTAGGGGCTAGCGGGGAAGAGACCCAGTACTTC
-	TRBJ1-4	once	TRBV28	CASIVGGTNEKLFF	TGTGCCAGCATCGTAGGCGGGACTAATGAAAAACTGTTTTTT
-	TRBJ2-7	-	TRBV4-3	CASSQDLWGYEQYF	TGCGCCAGCAGCCAAGATTTGTGGGGCTACGAGCAGTATTTC
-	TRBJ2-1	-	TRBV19	CASSSDSYAYNEQFF	TGTGCCAGTAGTTCGGACTCATACGCCTACAATGAGCAGTTCTTC
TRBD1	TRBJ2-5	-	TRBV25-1	CASSAMGQGTETQYF	TGTGCCAGCAGTGCTATGGGACAGGGGACCGAGACCCAGTACTTC
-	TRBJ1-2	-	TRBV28	CASSRAGGANYGYTF	TGTGCCAGCAGTCGCGCGGGGGGAGCTAACTATGGCTACACCTTC
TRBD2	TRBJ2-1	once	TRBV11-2	CASSLARDYNYNEQFF	TGTGCCAGCAGCTTAGCCCGGGACTACAACTACAATGAGCAGTTCTTC
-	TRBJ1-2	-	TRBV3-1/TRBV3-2	CASSTEIGSGYTF	TGTGCCAGCAGCACCGAGATCGGGTCTGGCTACACCTTC
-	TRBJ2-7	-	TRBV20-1	CSASSVMASYEQYF	TGCAGTGCTAGTTCTGTCATGGCCTCCTACGAGCAGTACTTC
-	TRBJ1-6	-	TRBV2	CASSQDWGEGTPLHF	TGTGCCAGCAGTCAGGACTGGGGGGAAGGGACACCCCTCCACTTT
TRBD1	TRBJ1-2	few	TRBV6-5	CASSYSRQGGYTF	TGTGCCAGCAGTTACTCTAGACAGGGTGGCTACACCTTC
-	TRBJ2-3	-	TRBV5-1	CASSLSPSLGSDTQYF	TGCGCCAGCAGCTTGTCGCCTAGTCTAGGATCTGATACGCAGTATTTT
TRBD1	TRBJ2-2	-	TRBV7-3	CASSFYRGANTGELFF	TGTGCCAGCAGTTTTTACAGGGGGGCGAACACCGGGGAGCTGTTTTTT
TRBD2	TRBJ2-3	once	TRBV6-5	CASSPGRGLTDTQYF	TGTGCCAGCAGTCCCGGGAGGGGCCTGACAGATACGCAGTATTTT
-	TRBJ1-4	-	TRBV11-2	CASSLVRGLANEKLFF	TGTGCCAGCAGCTTAGTAAGGGGCCTGGCTAATGAAAAACTGTTTTTT
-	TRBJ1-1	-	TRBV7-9	CASSLEGGTEAFF	TGTGCCAGCAGCTTGGAGGGCGGCACTGAAGCTTTCTTT
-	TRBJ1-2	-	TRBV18	CASSPGGGVGYTF	TGTGCCAGCTCACCAGGAGGGGGGGTCGGCTACACCTTC
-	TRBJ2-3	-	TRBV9	CASSGAGAFSTDTQYF	TGTGCCAGCAGCGGGGCAGGGGCCTTTAGCACAGATACGCAGTATTTT
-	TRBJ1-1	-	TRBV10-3	CAISESGGTNTEAFF	TGTGCCATCAGTGAGTCTGGGGGGACGAACACTGAAGCTTTCTTT
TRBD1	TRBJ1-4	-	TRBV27	CASSPTGGRKELFF	TGTGCCAGCAGTCCTACAGGGGGTCGTAAGGAACTGTTTTTT
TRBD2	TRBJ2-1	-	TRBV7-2	CAISGTLAGGNEQFF	TGTGCCATCTCGGGAACCCTAGCGGGAGGTAATGAGCAGTTCTTC
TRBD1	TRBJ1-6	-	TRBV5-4	CASSLEDRGNSPLHF	TGTGCCAGCAGTTTGGAGGACAGGGGTAATTCACCCCTCCACTTT
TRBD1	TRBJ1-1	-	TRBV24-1	CATRTGTNTEAFF	TGTGCCACGAGGACAGGGACGAACACTGAAGCTTTCTTT
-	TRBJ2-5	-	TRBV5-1	CASSWEAAGRDQETQYF	TGCGCCAGCAGCTGGGAGGCTGCAGGGCGGGACCAAGAGACCCAGTACTTC
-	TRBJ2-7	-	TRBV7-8	CASSFTGDEQYF	TGTGCCAGCAGCTTCACGGGTGACGAGCAGTACTTC
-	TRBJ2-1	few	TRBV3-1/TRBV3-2	CASSQEGGSYNEQFF	TGTGCCAGCAGCCAAGAAGGGGGTTCCTACAATGAGCAGTTCTTC
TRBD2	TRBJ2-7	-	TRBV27	CASSAGGGPYEQYF	TGTGCCAGCAGCGCCGGGGGGGGTCCCTACGAGCAGTACTTC
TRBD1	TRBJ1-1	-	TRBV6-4	CASSALGQGSGTEAFF	TGTGCCAGCAGTGCCCTTGGACAGGGCTCGGGGACTGAAGCTTTCTTT
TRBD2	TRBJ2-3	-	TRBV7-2	CASSLGWAGGPTQTQYF	TGTGCCAGCAGCTTAGGTTGGGCGGGAGGCCCTACCCAGACGCAGTATTTT
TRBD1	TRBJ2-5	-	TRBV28	CAAQGVETQYF	TGTGCCGCCCAGGGGGTAGAGACCCAGTACTTC
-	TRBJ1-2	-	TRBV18	CASSPTSPGGGYTF	TGTGCCAGCTCCCCTACGTCGCCCGGGGGTGGCTACACCTTC
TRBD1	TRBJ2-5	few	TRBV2	CASSRDRVETQYF	TGTGCCAGCAGCCGGGACAGGGTAGAGACCCAGTACTTC
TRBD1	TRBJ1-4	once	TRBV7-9	CASSGPPGQTNEKLFF	TGTGCCAGCAGCGGCCCACCGGGACAGACTAATGAAAAACTGTTTTTT
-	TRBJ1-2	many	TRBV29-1	CSVYPAQNYGYTF	TGCAGCGTGTACCCTGCCCAGAACTATGGCTACACCTTC
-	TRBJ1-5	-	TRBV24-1	CATAGIGQPQHF	TGTGCCACCGCAGGAATAGGTCAGCCCCAGCATTTT
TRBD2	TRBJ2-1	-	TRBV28	CASSSYHGTRAHEQFF	TGTGCCAGCAGTTCGTACCACGGGACTAGGGCCCATGAGCAGTTCTTC
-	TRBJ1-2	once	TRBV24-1	CATSDVQGAPYGYTF	TGTGCCACCAGTGATGTACAGGGAGCCCCCTATGGCTACACCTTC
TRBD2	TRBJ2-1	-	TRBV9	CASSPREGNNEQFF	TGTGCCAGCAGCCCCCGGGAGGGGAACAATGAGCAGTTCTTC
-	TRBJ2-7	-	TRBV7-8	CASSTMGGVTGEQYF	TGTGCCAGCAGCACCATGGGTGGTGTCACGGGCGAGCAGTACTTC
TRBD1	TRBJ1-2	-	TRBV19	CASSIYGTAANYGYTF	TGTGCCAGTAGTATCTACGGGACAGCAGCTAACTATGGCTACACCTTC
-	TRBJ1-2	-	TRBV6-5	CASRTGRAGRYTF	TGTGCCAGCAGAACGGGGAGGGCAGGGCGGTACACCTTC
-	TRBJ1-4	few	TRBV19	CASSASGSNEKLFF	TGTGCCAGTAGCGCCTCCGGGAGTAATGAAAAACTGTTTTTT
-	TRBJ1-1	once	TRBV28	CASSLKARVGTNTEAFF	TGTGCCAGCAGTTTAAAGGCCAGGGTAGGCACGAACACTGAAGCTTTCTTT